One and the same sample provided the 26 T cell receptor beta chains below, sequenced in a study of T-cell memory formation after mild COVID-19. Each CDR3 protein is one row after TCRdb ran MiXCR on the 5' RACE reads. The data show some 310,000 distinct CDR3 sequences, with around 20% seen just once and around a fifth held by the top ten. Specimen: PBMCs or a T cell subset sorted from them (not recorded which). The receptors here all came from a man aged 18 to 30 who had mild COVID-19 (a few samples of this study predate the infection). Cell type and time point are not known.

This clonotype was seen more than once but under ten times. The rearrangement joins TRBV15 to TRBJ2-1, with 7 bases identical to TRBD2. The CDR3 is 14 amino acids. V shed 2 bases and J 8 bases; nucleotides not matched to a gene: 6. Germline CDR1 is LNHNV and CDR2 is YYDKDF (reference sequence). CDR3 sequence (DNA): TGTGCCACCAGCAGAAAAGCGGGGAGGTATGAGCAGTTCTTC. This sequence encodes CATSRKAGRYEQFF.

This clonotype came up many times. The chain joins TRBV20-1 to TRBJ1-6, with 9 bases aligning to TRBD1. The CDR3 sequence is 14 residues long. The germline gives CDR1 DFQATT, CDR2 SNEGSKA (reference sequence). V was clipped by 6 bases and J by 9 bases; unmatched bases: 9. For the CDR3, the DNA is TGCAGTGCGTGGACAGGGGCCGAGAGTTCACCCCTCCACTTT. This codes for CSAWTGAESSPLHF.

V is TRBV6-1 and J is TRBJ2-7, with TRBD2 identical over 9 bases. CDR1 and CDR2 (germline): MNHNS, SASEGT. The CDR3 consists of 16 residues. V trimming: 7 bases; J trimming: 5 bases; junction bases outside the gene matches: 15. CDR3 DNA: TGTGCCAGCAACGTGGGGGGACTAGCCGAACGGGACGAGCAGTACGTC. Its protein is CASNVGGLAERDEQYV.

The chain couples TRBV4-2 to TRBJ2-7; the D gene could be TRBD1 or TRBD2 (6 bases each). The CDR3 sequence is 15 residues long. Germline V gives CDR1 LGHNA, CDR2 YNFKEQ. The V and J ends lost 1 base and 2 bases respectively, with 12 bases between them. The CDR3 protein is CASSQAPGEAYEQYF. The DNA of the CDR3 is TGTGCCAGCAGCCAAGCCCCAGGGGAGGCCTACGAGCAGTACTTC.

This clonotype has more than one count but fewer than ten. The V and J genes are TRBV28 and TRBJ2-5; weak D call: TRBD1 (5 bases). CDR1 MDHEN and CDR2 SYDVKM come from the germline V gene. The CDR3 runs to 13 residues. The V end lost 5 bases, the J end lost 1 base, and 8 bases lay between the germline ends. The CDR3 region has the DNA TGTGCCAGCAGTAAGACAGTCCAAGAGACCCAGTACTTC. Translating gives CASSKTVQETQYF.

The chain uses TRBV25-1 and TRBJ1-6, with TRBD1 as a possible D gene (5 bases). This CDR3 comprises 14 residues. Deletions cut 1 base from V and 14 bases from J, with 15 bases between. Germline V gene sequence: CDR1 MGHDK, CDR2 SYGVNS. The CDR3 DNA is TGTGCCAGCAGTGAATTCGGGACGTTGGCATCCCTCCACTTT. Its translation is CASSEFGTLASLHF.

The chain uses TRBV6-2 or TRBV6-3 and TRBJ2-3; D gene ambiguous. In germline, CDR1 is MNHEY, CDR2 SVGEGT. Trimming cost V 8 bases and J 8 bases, with 8 bases left between them. This CDR3 contains 10 residues. CDR3 region: CASSERTQYF. DNA of the CDR3: TGTGCCAGCTCGGAGCGTACGCAGTATTTT.

This clonotype was counted only a few times. This CDR3 reads CSATTGWYGYTF. DNA of the CDR3: TGCAGCGCAACCACAGGGTGGTATGGCTACACCTTC. This chain links TRBV29-1 with TRBJ1-2; a weak D match, TRBD1 (6 bases). V dropped 7 bases and J dropped 5 bases, with 14 bases sitting between them. The CDR3 extends over 12 amino acids. Germline lookup yields CDR1 SQVTM and CDR2 ANQGSEA.

This clonotype has ten or more counts. The V gene is TRBV5-1, the J gene TRBJ1-1; 8 bases are a match to TRBD1. CDR1 and CDR2 from the germline V gene are SGHRS and YFSETQ. This CDR3 spans 13 amino acids. V was pared by 5 bases and J by 4 bases, with 4 bases of the junction left unmatched. CDR3 residues: CASRTGEGTEAFF. The CDR3 bases are TGCGCCAGCAGGACAGGGGAGGGCACTGAAGCTTTCTTT.

This clonotype was detected only once. The chain joins TRBV7-3 to TRBJ2-1; TRBD1 might be the D (6 bases). The germline V and J ends were trimmed by 5 bases and 9 bases, with 14 bases remaining between them. Germline V CDR1 and CDR2: SGHTA, FQGTGA. CDR3 length: 13 residues. CDR3 sequence reads: CASSTGTHSEQFF. The DNA of the CDR3 is TGTGCCAGCAGCACGGGGACACATAGTGAGCAGTTCTTC.

The chain carries TRBV6-2 or TRBV6-3 and TRBJ2-1, with D uncertain. This CDR3 has 12 amino acids. In germline, CDR1 is MNHEY, CDR2 SVGEGT. The ends were cut back, 4 bases at V and 7 bases at J, with 8 bases in the middle. The CDR3, as DNA: TGTGCCAGCAGTTCACGGGTAAATGAGCAGTTCTTC. It yields the protein CASSSRVNEQFF.

CDR3 in amino acids: CASSRVGMSYEQYF. Written as DNA, the CDR3 is TGCGCCAGCAGCCGGGTGGGGATGTCCTACGAGCAGTACTTC. V is TRBV4-1 and J is TRBJ2-7, with D hard to call. The CDR3 is 14 amino acids. The V end was cut by 4 bases, the J end by 1 base, with 11 bases between. Germline CDR1 and CDR2: MGHRA and YSYEKL.

This clonotype was seen only a few times. The rearrangement uses TRBV5-1 and TRBJ1-6; no reliable D call. The CDR3 is made up of 14 amino acids. Trimming removed 2 bases from V and 7 bases from J, with 10 bases in between. Germline CDR1 and CDR2: SGHRS and YFSETQ. CDR3 nucleotide sequence: TGCGCCAGCAGCTTCTCGGGTCTGAATTCACCCCTCCACTTT. Protein sequence: CASSFSGLNSPLHF.

This clonotype has only a few counts. The CDR3 region is CASSPFKGSYNEQFF. The CDR3 DNA is TGTGCCAGCAGCCCCTTCAAAGGCTCCTACAATGAGCAGTTCTTC. This chain connects TRBV7-2 to TRBJ2-1, with D unresolved. Deletions cut 5 bases from V and 0 bases from J, with 11 bases between. This CDR3 contains 15 residues. CDR1 is SGHTA, CDR2 FQGNSA, per germline.

The genes are TRBV4-1 and TRBJ2-5; 9 nucleotides align to TRBD1. Losses at the gene ends were 3 bases for V and 5 bases for J; bases not matched to a gene: 10. CDR3 size: 16 residues. Germline V gene sequence: CDR1 MGHRA, CDR2 YSYEKL. Written as DNA, the CDR3 is TGCGCCAGCAGCCATATAACCGGGACAGGGACGGAGACCCAGTACTTC. It specifies CASSHITGTGTETQYF.

The chain links TRBV7-3 to TRBJ2-3; unclear D gene. Deletions cut 5 bases from V and 0 bases from J, with 9 bases between. The CDR3 contains 14 residues. Germline assignment: CDR1 SGHTA and CDR2 FQGTGA. CDR3 region: CASSHDISTDTQYF. The CDR3 nucleotides read TGTGCCAGCAGCCATGACATTAGCACAGATACGCAGTATTTT.

This clonotype was counted only a few times. V gene TRBV29-1 combines with J gene TRBJ1-2; possibly TRBD1 for D (5 bases). Germline CDR1 SQVTM, CDR2 ANQGSEA. The V end was cut by 0 bases, the J end by 4 bases, with 15 bases between. This CDR3 is 15 amino acids long. The CDR3 reads CSVEDRRDRAYGYTF. DNA for the CDR3: TGCAGCGTTGAAGATCGGCGGGACCGCGCCTATGGCTACACCTTC.

This clonotype was seen more than once but under ten times. This rearrangement joins TRBV5-1 to TRBJ2-3; 8 bases align to TRBD1. The V gene's germline CDR1 is SGHRS and CDR2 YFSETQ. With 2 bases clipped from V and 3 bases from J, the junction kept 5 bases outside the gene matches. This CDR3 contains 15 residues. This CDR3 reads CASSFSGGLTDTQYF. The CDR3 nucleotides read TGCGCCAGCAGCTTTTCAGGGGGCTTGACAGATACGCAGTATTTT.

This clonotype was picked up a small number of times. The chain joins TRBV4-3 to TRBJ2-6, with D perhaps TRBD1 or TRBD2 (5 bases each). Germline-derived CDR1 and CDR2 are LGHNA and YSLEER. The ends were cut back, 5 bases at V and 13 bases at J, with 15 bases in the middle. The CDR3 loop spans 13 amino acids. The CDR3 spells CASSLAGTWVLTF. CDR3 sequence (DNA): TGCGCCAGCAGCTTGGCAGGGACGTGGGTCCTGACTTTC.

Only a few counts were recorded for this clonotype. The rearrangement links TRBV7-8 to TRBJ2-1; D not resolved. The CDR3 extends over 14 amino acids. Germline CDR1 and CDR2: SGHVS and FQNEAQ. V was trimmed by 3 bases and J by 0 bases, leaving 6 bases between them. CDR3 in DNA: TGTGCCAGCAGCTTTTTGAGCTCCTACAATGAGCAGTTCTTC. Its protein product is CASSFLSSYNEQFF.

The chain carries TRBV7-2 and TRBJ1-2; 7 positions match TRBD1. The CDR3 length is 13 residues. V shed 4 bases and J 8 bases; nucleotides not matched to a gene: 7. CDR1 SGHTA and CDR2 FQGNSA come from the germline V gene. The chain's CDR3 is CASSSPGGRGYTF. The DNA of the CDR3 is TGTGCCAGCAGCTCGCCAGGGGGACGCGGCTACACCTTC.

This clonotype was seen at least ten times. The CDR3 here is CASTEDSLNTEAFF. In DNA, the CDR3 is TGTGCCAGCACCGAAGACAGCCTGAACACTGAAGCTTTCTTT. The chain employs TRBV2 and TRBJ1-1, with D perhaps matching TRBD1 (5 bases). The CDR3 has 14 amino acids. The V end lost 7 bases, the J end lost 0 bases, and 12 bases lay between the germline ends. Germline lookup yields CDR1 SNHLY and CDR2 FYNNEI.

This clonotype occurred many times. V is TRBV5-1 and J is TRBJ1-2, with D unresolved. Looked up from germline, CDR1 is SGHRS and CDR2 is YFSETQ. The V and J ends lost 5 bases and 0 bases respectively, with 8 bases between them. The CDR3 covers 13 residues. The CDR3: CASRTDANYGYTF. The CDR3 DNA reads TGCGCCAGCAGAACGGACGCTAACTATGGCTACACCTTC.

J is TRBJ1-1 and V is TRBV3-2. TRBV3-2 is given as a pseudogene. CDR3 length: 13 residues. The CDR3 sequence: CASSHIEDTEAFF. For the CDR3, the DNA is TGTGCCAGCAGCCATATCGAGGACACTGAAGCTTTCTTT.

This clonotype was seen only a few times. The chain employs TRBV6-5 and TRBJ2-7, with a possible D match to TRBD2 (6 bases). Per the germline V gene, CDR1 is MNHEY and CDR2 is SVGAGI. The CDR3 has 16 residues. V was shortened by 5 bases and J by 0 bases, with 17 bases between the two germline ends. This CDR3 reads CASSPFGSGASYEQYF. CDR3 sequence (DNA): TGTGCCAGCAGTCCCTTTGGTAGCGGAGCCTCCTACGAGCAGTACTTC.

This clonotype was observed a few times. This could be a read error, since a much larger clone is one nucleotide away. This chain uses TRBV6-5 with TRBJ2-3; no definite D call. Germline lookup yields CDR1 MNHEY and CDR2 SVGAGI. The V end was cut by 6 bases, the J end by 4 bases, with 11 bases between. This CDR3 has 13 amino acids. The CDR3 loop reads CASSVPPADTQYF. CDR3 nucleotide sequence: TGTGCCAGCAGCGTCCCCCCCGCAGATACGCAGTATTTT.